Below are 24 T cell receptor beta chains sequenced from a single sample in a study of beta chain features in type 1 diabetes. General study findings and limits: Shortening that was moderate but significant affected the TCRB CDR3s of Type 1 diabetes patients in all four CD4+ subsets.

These receptors lack a known antigen. Every isolated RNA sample was fully reverse transcribed, so sequencing captured expressed TCRB transcripts. The repertoire was sequenced with immunoSEQ multiplex PCR; TCRdb's copy has only in-frame clones and lacks some. Of some 250,000 clones in the sample, 11% to 15% were seen once. Sequencing was carried out using naive CD4+ T cells from blood. These receptors originate from a man aged 30-40 years with type 1 diabetes.

This clone was observed a handful of times. For the CDR3, the DNA is TGTGCCAGCCAGCGGGGTTTACAAGAGACCCAGTACTTC. Translated, it gives CASQRGLQETQYF. The genes are TRBV9 and TRBJ2-5; the match to TRBD2 covers 7 bases. The J segment lost 2 bases and the V segment lost 7 bases, leaving 5 bases of the junction unmatched. In germline, CDR1 is SGDLS, CDR2 YYNGEE. This CDR3 has 13 amino acids. Drawing the rest from reference TRBV9 and TRBJ2-5, the complete variable domain is DSGVTQTPKHLITATGQRVTLRCSPRSGDLSVYWYQQSLDQGLQFLIQYYNGEERAKGNILERFSAQQFPDLHSELNLSSLELGDSALYFCASQRGLQETQYFGPGTRLLVL.

This clone has just a few counts. The chain has TRBV9 and TRBJ2-2; D gene uncertain. The CDR3 loop spans 17 amino acids. V was clipped by 0 bases and J by 0 bases, with 12 bases between them. Germline loops: CDR1 SGDLS, CDR2 YYNGEE. The CDR3 DNA follows: TGTGCCAGCAGCGTAGCTGCGCAAAGCGCGAACACCGGGGAGCTGTTTTTT. Its translation is CASSVAAQSANTGELFF.

This clone was seen a handful of times. The chain combines TRBV7-9 with TRBJ2-5, with D maybe TRBD1 (5 bases). The CDR3 extends over 16 amino acids. Germline lookup yields CDR1 SEHNR and CDR2 FQNEAQ (reference sequence). Between the trimmed V and J ends, which lost 2 bases and 2 bases, there was a span of 15 bases. The CDR3 spells CASSLLGQLPQETQYF. DNA for the CDR3: TGTGCCAGCAGCTTATTGGGGCAGCTACCTCAAGAGACCCAGTACTTC.

The chain recombines TRBV10-3 with TRBJ2-3; 9 nucleotides match TRBD2. The CDR3 sequence is 15 residues long. The germline gives CDR1 ENHRY, CDR2 SYGVKD. Unmatched junction bases numbered 9, after V lost 3 bases and J lost 8 bases. The CDR3, as DNA: TGTGCCATCAGTGATCATGTGACTAGCGGTGGTACGCAGTATTTT. This codes for CAISDHVTSGGTQYF.

The J gene is TRBJ1-1, the V gene TRBV4-1, with 10 nucleotides matching TRBD1. V shed 4 bases, J shed 1 base, and the junction held 12 bases outside the gene matches. CDR1 and CDR2 (germline): MGHRA, YSYEKL. The CDR3 covers 18 residues. CDR3 sequence (DNA): TGCGCCAGCAGCCGAGGCCGGGACAGGGGCCAGGGGAACACTGAAGCTTTCTTT. This codes for CASSRGRDRGQGNTEAFF.

This clone was counted only a few times. The V gene is TRBV4-2, the J gene TRBJ1-5; possible D gene TRBD1, 5 bases. Germline CDR1 LGHNA, CDR2 YNFKEQ. This CDR3 is built from 16 residues. V was cut by 0 bases and J by 0 bases, with 9 bases left in between. In DNA, the CDR3 is TGTGCCAGCAGCCAAGAGGTGACAGTTAGCAATCAGCCCCAGCATTTT. This gives the protein CASSQEVTVSNQPQHF.

The chain recombines TRBV19 with TRBJ2-7; 13 bases fit TRBD2. V dropped 11 bases and J dropped 2; count of bases not matched to a gene: 6. Germline lookup yields CDR1 LNHDA and CDR2 SQIVND (reference sequence). The CDR3 consists of 14 residues. Written as DNA, the CDR3 is TGTGCCTCGGGGACTAGCGGGGCCACCTACGAGCAGTACTTC. Its protein is CASGTSGATYEQYF.

The V call is TRBV7-2, the J call TRBJ2-7; 9 positions match TRBD2. Trimming at V came to 2 bases and at J to 5 bases, leaving 10 bases not matched to a gene. The CDR3 is 16 amino acids. The V gene's germline CDR1 is SGHTA and CDR2 FQGNSA. The CDR3 DNA is TGTGCCAGCAGCTTATCCTCTGGCGGGGGGGCCAACGAGCAGTACTTC. Protein sequence: CASSLSSGGGANEQYF.

In its sample, this clone was seen a few times. The chain recombines TRBV10-3 with TRBJ2-3; a possible D gene is TRBD1 (5 bases). Germline CDR1 ENHRY, CDR2 SYGVKD. The CDR3 has 12 residues. Trimming removed 9 bases at V and 3 bases at J, with 10 bases between. In DNA, the CDR3 is TGTGCCATGTCGACAGCGACAGATACGCAGTATTTT. Its translation: CAMSTATDTQYF.

V usage is TRBV5-6 and J usage is TRBJ2-1; TRBD1 matches at 7 bases. This CDR3 contains 15 residues. Germline assignment: CDR1 SGHDT and CDR2 YYEEEE. V shed 3 bases, J shed 0 bases, and the junction held 3 bases outside the gene matches. Written as DNA, the CDR3 is TGTGCCAGCAGCTCGGGACAGAGCTCCTACAATGAGCAGTTCTTC. Translated, it gives CASSSGQSSYNEQFF.

In this sample, this clone turned up a few times. The chain uses TRBV5-1 and TRBJ2-1, with 8 bases matching TRBD2. Germline V gene sequence: CDR1 SGHRS, CDR2 YFSETQ. V lost 2 bases and J lost 4; bases outside the gene matches: 2. The CDR3 extends over 14 amino acids. CDR3 protein: CASSFSGVYNEQFF. In DNA, the CDR3 is TGCGCCAGCAGCTTTAGCGGGGTGTACAATGAGCAGTTCTTC.

This clone was detected a few times. V usage is TRBV9 and J usage is TRBJ1-2, with D unclear. Trimming cost V 0 bases and J 4 bases, with 10 bases left between them. The germline gives CDR1 SGDLS, CDR2 YYNGEE. The CDR3 runs to 14 residues. The CDR3, as DNA: TGTGCCAGCAGCGTAGGGGGAGGCGGCTATGGCTACACCTTC. Translation: CASSVGGGGYGYTF.

This clone was detected only a few times. The chain recombines TRBV6-5 with TRBJ2-1, with a weak D call TRBD2 (6 bases). The CDR3 has 15 residues. The V and J ends lost 1 base and 7 bases respectively, with 14 bases between them. Per germline, CDR1 MNHEY and CDR2 SVGAGI. CDR3 protein: CASSYFAGIVNEQFF. CDR3 nucleotide sequence: TGTGCCAGCAGTTACTTCGCGGGAATCGTAAATGAGCAGTTCTTC.

A single count supports this clone. The chain recombines TRBV9 with TRBJ2-7; 7 bases fit TRBD1. This CDR3 contains 16 residues. Germline V lookup: CDR1 SGDLS, CDR2 YYNGEE. Trimming cost V 3 bases and J 7 bases; bases outside gene matches: 16. The DNA for the CDR3 is TGTGCCAGCAGCGCGGGATTTCAGACAGGGAAGTTAGAGCAGTACTTC. This sequence encodes CASSAGFQTGKLEQYF.

This clone came up once. This chain uses TRBV18 with TRBJ1-2, with D possibly being TRBD1 (6 bases). Germline V gene data show CDR1 as KGHSH and CDR2 as LQKENI. The CDR3 has 16 amino acids. V dropped 3 bases and J dropped 0 bases, with 14 bases sitting between them. CDR3 residues: CASSPPDRITNYGYTF. The CDR3 nucleotides read TGTGCCAGCTCACCCCCAGACAGGATAACTAACTATGGCTACACCTTC.

This chain uses TRBV6-1 with TRBJ2-1, with TRBD1 matching over 8 bases. The germline V gene has CDR1 MNHNS and CDR2 SASEGT. J gave up 1 base and V 4 bases, and 3 bases lay outside the gene matches. This CDR3 has 15 residues. The CDR3: CASSGRDRSYNEQFF. In DNA form, the CDR3 reads TGTGCCAGCAGTGGCCGGGACAGGTCCTACAATGAGCAGTTCTTC.

V is TRBV19 and J is TRBJ1-1; 7 bases are a match to TRBD1. The CDR3 extends over 13 amino acids. Germline V gives CDR1 LNHDA, CDR2 SQIVND (reference sequence). V lost 9 bases to trimming and J lost 3 bases; unmatched junction nucleotides: 7. The CDR3 loop reads CASRGMADTEAFF. As DNA, the CDR3 is TGTGCCAGCAGGGGGATGGCGGACACTGAAGCTTTCTTT. Using reference TRBV19 and TRBJ1-1 for the parts outside the CDR3, the full variable domain is DGGITQSPKYLFRKEGQNVTLSCEQNLNHDAMYWYRQDPGQGLRLIYYSQIVNDFQKGDIAEGYSVSREKKESFPLTVTSAQKNPTAFYLCASRGMADTEAFFGQGTRLTVV.

This chain uses TRBV7-9 with TRBJ1-4, with 8 bases aligning to TRBD1. The V segment lost 3 bases and the J segment 6 bases; nucleotides outside the gene matches: 9. The CDR3 consists of 16 residues. The germline CDR1 and CDR2 sequences are SEHNR and FQNEAQ (reference sequence). DNA of the CDR3: TGTGCCAGCAGCTTTCCAGGGGGCGCCGGGTATGAAAAACTGTTTTTT. Residues: CASSFPGGAGYEKLFF.

This clone was counted between two and nine times. The V gene is TRBV5-1, the J gene TRBJ2-3; D possibly corresponds to TRBD1 (6 bases). The CDR3 consists of 15 residues. The germline CDR1 and CDR2 sequences are SGHRS and YFSETQ. Trimming removed 2 bases from V and 0 bases from J, with 10 bases in between. This CDR3 is CASSLPRGSTDTQYF. The CDR3 nucleotides are TGCGCCAGCAGCTTACCCAGGGGTAGCACAGATACGCAGTATTTT.

The J gene is TRBJ1-5, the V gene TRBV7-2; tentatively, D is TRBD1 (6 bases). This CDR3 comprises 14 residues. The germline gives CDR1 SGHTA, CDR2 FQGNSA. Trimming took 5 bases from V and 5 from J, leaving 13 bases between them. The CDR3, as DNA: TGTGCCAGCAGCATCGACAGGTTGGATCAGCCCCAGCATTTT. It translates to CASSIDRLDQPQHF.

Only a few counts were recorded for this clone. V and J are TRBV2 and TRBJ1-5; D is unclear. This CDR3 region has 13 residues. Germline-derived CDR1 and CDR2 are SNHLY and FYNNEI. The V end was cut by 2 bases, the J end by 3 bases, with 5 bases between. In DNA, the CDR3 is TGTGCCAGCAGTGAACAGTACAATCAGCCCCAGCATTTT. Protein sequence: CASSEQYNQPQHF.

The table lists this clone with a few counts. The chain employs TRBV6-5 and TRBJ1-6; D is uncertain. The CDR3 totals 14 residues. Between the trimmed V and J ends, which lost 2 bases and 6 bases, there was a span of 8 bases. Germline CDR1 MNHEY, CDR2 SVGAGI. CDR3 amino acids: CASSYGRSNSPLHF. The CDR3 region has the DNA TGTGCCAGCAGTTACGGGAGGTCTAATTCACCCCTCCACTTT.

This clone was detected a few times. The rearrangement joins TRBV5-4 to TRBJ2-1, with D possibly TRBD1 on 6 matching bases. With 10 bases removed from V and 2 bases from J, the gap between germline ends came to 19 bases. The CDR3 runs 15 residues. Germline V gene sequence: CDR1 SGHNT, CDR2 YYREEE (reference sequence). The CDR3 is CAGQTEQGPYNEQFF. The CDR3 DNA reads as TGTGCCGGACAAACAGAACAGGGCCCCTACAATGAGCAGTTCTTC.

The rearrangement links TRBV9 to TRBJ2-1; 13 bases line up with TRBD2. CDR3 length: 18 residues. CDR1 and CDR2 from the germline V gene are SGDLS and YYNGEE. The trim removed 1 base at V and 0 bases at J, leaving 4 bases unmatched. CDR3 coding DNA: TGTGCCAGCAGCGTACCGGGACTAGCGGGACACTCCTACAATGAGCAGTTCTTC. Amino acid sequence: CASSVPGLAGHSYNEQFF.